Listed below are T cell receptor beta chains from one sample, sequenced in a study of memory CD4+ T cells and cytomegalovirus serostatus. Assay used: immunoSEQ multiplex PCR; TCRdb lists only in-frame clones, some missing. The sample contains 70,000 to 95,000 clones, 75% to 90% of which appear only once. Sequenced input: memory CD4+ T cells from blood. The receptors here all came from an adult in good health and CMV-seronegative. Each CDR3 is given with its conserved first and last residue. D genes are given only for firm matches. Expanded clones get a size class; other rows say once, few or many, or leave the size out.

- | TRBJ2-2 | - | TRBV5-4 | CASSTGTPRPRENTGELFF | TGTGCCAGCAGCACAGGGACACCGCGCCCCAGGGAGAACACCGGGGAGCTGTTTTTT
- | TRBJ1-5 | - | TRBV28 | CASSLRANQPQHF | TGTGCCAGCAGTTTGAGGGCGAATCAGCCCCAGCATTTT
few | TRBJ1-5 | - | TRBV7-9 | CASGSSSNQPQHF | TGTGCCAGCGGCTCCTCGAGCAATCAGCCCCAGCATTTT
few | TRBJ1-1 | - | TRBV7-3 | CASGNGGTEAFF | TGTGCAAGTGGGAACGGAGGCACTGAAGCTTTCTTT
- | TRBJ2-4 | - | TRBV5-8 | CASSGRVDLGKNIQYF | TGTGCCAGCAGCGGTCGGGTGGACCTAGGCAAAAACATTCAGTACTTC
- | TRBJ1-2 | - | TRBV28 | CASKSSGYYGYTF | TGTGCCAGCAAGTCGAGCGGATACTATGGCTACACCTTC
- | TRBJ1-1 | TRBD1 | TRBV25-1 | CASSAQRQGAFF | TGTGCCAGCAGTGCGCAGCGACAGGGAGCTTTCTTT
- | TRBJ1-1 | - | TRBV5-1 | CASSLDGSGATEAFF | TGCGCCAGCAGCTTGGACGGCAGCGGGGCGACTGAAGCTTTCTTT
few | TRBJ1-5 | - | TRBV6-1 | CASSEQGPNQPQHF | TGTGCCAGCAGTGAACAGGGGCCCAATCAGCCCCAGCATTTT
- | TRBJ2-5 | - | TRBV29-1 | CSVEAGIRETQYF | TGCAGCGTTGAGGCAGGGATTCGGGAGACCCAGTACTTC
- | TRBJ2-7 | TRBD1 | TRBV29-1 | CSGRDRVTYEQYF | TGCAGCGGGCGGGACAGGGTTACCTACGAGCAGTACTTC
- | TRBJ2-1 | TRBD1 | TRBV6-6 | CASIRDRGRNEQFF | TGTGCCAGCATCCGGGACAGGGGTCGCAATGAGCAGTTCTTC
few | TRBJ2-3 | - | TRBV5-1 | CASSSRDTDTQYF | TGCGCCAGCAGCTCCAGGGACACAGATACGCAGTATTTT